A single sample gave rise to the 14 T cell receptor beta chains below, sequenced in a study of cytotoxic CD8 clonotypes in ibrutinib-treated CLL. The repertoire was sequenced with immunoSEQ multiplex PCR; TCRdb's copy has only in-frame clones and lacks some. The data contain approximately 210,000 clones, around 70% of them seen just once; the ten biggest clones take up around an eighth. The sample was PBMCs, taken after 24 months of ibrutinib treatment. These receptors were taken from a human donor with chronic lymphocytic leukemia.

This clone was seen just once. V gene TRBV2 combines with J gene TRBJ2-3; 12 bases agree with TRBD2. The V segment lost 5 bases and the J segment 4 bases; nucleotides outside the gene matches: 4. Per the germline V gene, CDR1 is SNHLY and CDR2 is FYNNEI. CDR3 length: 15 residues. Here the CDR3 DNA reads TGTGCCAGCAGTAAAGGACTAGCGGGATCAGATACGCAGTATTTT. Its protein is CASSKGLAGSDTQYF.

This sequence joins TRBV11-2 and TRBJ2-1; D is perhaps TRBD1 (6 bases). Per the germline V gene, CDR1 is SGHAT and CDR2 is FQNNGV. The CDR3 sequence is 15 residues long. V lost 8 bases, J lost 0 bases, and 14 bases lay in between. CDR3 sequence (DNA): TGTGCCAGCCACGAAGGACAGAGCTCCTACAATGAGCAGTTCTTC. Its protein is CASHEGQSSYNEQFF.

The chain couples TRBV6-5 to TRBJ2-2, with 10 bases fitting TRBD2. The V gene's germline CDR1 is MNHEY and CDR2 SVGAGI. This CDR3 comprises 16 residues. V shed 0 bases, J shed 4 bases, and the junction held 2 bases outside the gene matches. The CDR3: CASSYSSGRTTGELFF. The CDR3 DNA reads TGTGCCAGCAGTTACTCTAGCGGGAGGACCACCGGGGAGCTGTTTTTT.

CDR3 sequence: CASSPIAGVLYEQYF. CDR3 bases: TGTGCCAGCAGCCCGATAGCGGGAGTTCTTTACGAGCAGTACTTC. The chain joins TRBV7-2 to TRBJ2-7; 9 bases agree with TRBD2. This CDR3 is 15 amino acids long. Looked up from germline, CDR1 is SGHTA and CDR2 is FQGNSA. V dropped 5 bases and J dropped 4; count of bases not matched to a gene: 9.

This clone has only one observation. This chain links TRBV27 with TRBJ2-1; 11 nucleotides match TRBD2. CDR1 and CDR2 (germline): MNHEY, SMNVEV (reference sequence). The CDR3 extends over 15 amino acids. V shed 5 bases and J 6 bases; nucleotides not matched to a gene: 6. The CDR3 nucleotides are TGTGCCAGCAGTGTTAGTACTAGCGGGAGCAATGAGCAGTTCTTC. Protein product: CASSVSTSGSNEQFF.

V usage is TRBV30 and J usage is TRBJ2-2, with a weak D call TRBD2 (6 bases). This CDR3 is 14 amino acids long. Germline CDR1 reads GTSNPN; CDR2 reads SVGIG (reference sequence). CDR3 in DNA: TGTGCTGGGGGGAGACACCCGAGCACCGGGGAGCTGTTTTTT. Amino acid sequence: CAGGRHPSTGELFF.

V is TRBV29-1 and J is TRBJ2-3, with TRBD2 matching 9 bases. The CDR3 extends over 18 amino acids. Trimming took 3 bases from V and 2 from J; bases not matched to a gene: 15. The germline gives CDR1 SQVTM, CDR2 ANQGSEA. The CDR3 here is CSVDGDWLTSGTTDTQYF. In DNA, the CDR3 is TGCAGCGTTGATGGGGATTGGTTGACTAGCGGAACCACAGATACGCAGTATTTT.

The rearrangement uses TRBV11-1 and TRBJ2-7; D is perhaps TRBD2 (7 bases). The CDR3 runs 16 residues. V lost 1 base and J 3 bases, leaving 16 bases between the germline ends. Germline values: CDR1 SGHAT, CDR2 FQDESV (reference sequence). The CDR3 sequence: CASSLGLGGAVYEQYF. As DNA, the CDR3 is TGTGCCAGCAGCTTAGGTTTAGGGGGGGCCGTCTACGAGCAGTACTTC.

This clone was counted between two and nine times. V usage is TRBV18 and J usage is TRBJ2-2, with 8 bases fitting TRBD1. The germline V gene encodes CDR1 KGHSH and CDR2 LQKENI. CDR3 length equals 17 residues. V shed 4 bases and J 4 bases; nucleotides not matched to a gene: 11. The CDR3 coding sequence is TGTGCCAGCTCACAGGAACCGGACAGGGTACTCACCGGGGAGCTGTTTTTT. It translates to CASSQEPDRVLTGELFF.

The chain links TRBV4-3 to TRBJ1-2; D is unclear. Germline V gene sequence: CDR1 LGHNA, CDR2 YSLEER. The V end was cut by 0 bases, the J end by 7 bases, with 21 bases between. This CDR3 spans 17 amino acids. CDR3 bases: TGCGCCAGCAGCCAAGATAAGAACACGGGGTCAATGTTTGGCTACACCTTC. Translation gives CASSQDKNTGSMFGYTF.

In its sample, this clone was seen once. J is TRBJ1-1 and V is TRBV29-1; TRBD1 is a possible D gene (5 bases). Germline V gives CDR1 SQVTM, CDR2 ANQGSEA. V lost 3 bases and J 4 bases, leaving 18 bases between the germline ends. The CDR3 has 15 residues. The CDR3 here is CSVELVEGRFTEAFF. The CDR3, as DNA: TGCAGCGTTGAGCTCGTAGAGGGGAGGTTCACTGAAGCTTTCTTT.

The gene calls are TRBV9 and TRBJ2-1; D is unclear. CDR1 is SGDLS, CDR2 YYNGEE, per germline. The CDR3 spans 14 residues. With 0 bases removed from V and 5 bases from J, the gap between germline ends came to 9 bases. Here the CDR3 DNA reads TGTGCCAGCAGCGTAGGATGGTCAGACAATGAGCAGTTCTTC. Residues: CASSVGWSDNEQFF. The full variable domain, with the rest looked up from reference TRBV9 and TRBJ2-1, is DSGVTQTPKHLITATGQRVTLRCSPRSGDLSVYWYQQSLDQGLQFLIQYYNGEERAKGNILERFSAQQFPDLHSELNLSSLELGDSALYFCASSVGWSDNEQFFGPGTRLTVL.

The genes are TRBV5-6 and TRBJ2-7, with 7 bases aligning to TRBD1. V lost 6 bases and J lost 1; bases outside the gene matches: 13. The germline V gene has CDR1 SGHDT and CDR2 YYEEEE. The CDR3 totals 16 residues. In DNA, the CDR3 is TGTGCCAGCAATAATGCCGGGACAGATACGTCCTACGAGCAGTACTTC. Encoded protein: CASNNAGTDTSYEQYF. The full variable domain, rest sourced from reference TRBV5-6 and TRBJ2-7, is DAGVTQSPTHLIKTRGQQVTLRCSPKSGHDTVSWYQQALGQGPQFIFQYYEEEERQRGNFPDRFSGHQFPNYSSELNVNALLLGDSALYLCASNNAGTDTSYEQYFGPGTRLTVT.

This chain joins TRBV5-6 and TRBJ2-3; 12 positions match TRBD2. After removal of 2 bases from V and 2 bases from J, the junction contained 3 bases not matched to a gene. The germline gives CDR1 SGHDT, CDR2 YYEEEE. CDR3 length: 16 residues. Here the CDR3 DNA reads TGTGCCAGCAGCTTCGGACTAGCGGGACACACAGATACGCAGTATTTT. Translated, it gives CASSFGLAGHTDTQYF.